The 24 T cell receptor beta chains in this list originate from one sample, sequenced in a study of T cell responses to AZD1222 COVID-19 vaccine. The protocol was immunoSEQ multiplex PCR, while the TCRdb copy is restricted to in-frame clones and leaves out a portion. The data show about 200,000 clones, with approximately 90% seen just once and around 3.6% held by the top ten. Sequenced here: peripheral blood, sampled 28 days after the second AZD1222 dose. The source of these receptors is an adult who received the AZD1222 COVID-19 vaccine.

V usage is TRBV5-5 and J usage is TRBJ1-5; D is uncertain. This CDR3 spans 13 amino acids. The V and J ends lost 4 bases and 4 bases respectively, with 9 bases between them. Germline V lookup: CDR1 SGHKS, CDR2 YYEKEE (reference sequence). The CDR3 nucleotides are TGTGCCAGCAGCCCCCTCGAGAATCAGCCCCAGCATTTT. As protein: CASSPLENQPQHF.

CDR3 sequence: CASSYEGVGEQYF. For the CDR3, the DNA is TGTGCCAGCAGTTATGAGGGTGTAGGTGAGCAGTACTTC. The gene calls are TRBV6-5 and TRBJ2-7; possibly TRBD2 for D (5 bases). Germline loops: CDR1 MNHEY, CDR2 SVGAGI. V was shortened by 3 bases and J by 7 bases, with 13 bases between the two germline ends. The CDR3 runs 13 residues.

The rearrangement uses TRBV5-4 and TRBJ2-3; tentatively, D is TRBD2 (5 bases). CDR1 is SGHNT, CDR2 YYREEE, per germline (reference sequence). The CDR3 runs to 14 residues. The V end was cut by 3 bases, the J end by 1 base, with 9 bases between. The CDR3 coding sequence is TGTGCCAGCAGCTCCGGACTGGGCACAGATACGCAGTATTTT. Protein product: CASSSGLGTDTQYF.

The chain uses TRBV5-4 and TRBJ1-1, with a weak D call TRBD1 (5 bases). The V gene lost 7 bases and the J gene lost 2 bases, with 12 bases spanning the gap. This CDR3 spans 13 amino acids. Germline loops: CDR1 SGHNT, CDR2 YYREEE (reference sequence). CDR3 region: CASGSGPNTEAFF. CDR3 DNA sequence: TGTGCCAGCGGGTCGGGGCCAAACACTGAAGCTTTCTTT.

There are a few counts of this clone. The chain couples TRBV7-9 to TRBJ2-7; 9 bases line up with TRBD1. With 10 bases clipped from V and 3 bases from J, the junction kept 7 bases outside the gene matches. In germline, CDR1 is SEHNR, CDR2 FQNEAQ (reference sequence). The CDR3 extends over 13 amino acids. DNA of the CDR3: TGTGCCATACTCCGGGACAGGGACTACGAGCAGTACTTC. Translating gives CAILRDRDYEQYF.

The chain couples TRBV30 to TRBJ2-5; possible D gene TRBD2, 6 bases. The CDR3 extends over 14 amino acids. Germline values: CDR1 GTSNPN, CDR2 SVGIG (reference sequence). Between the trimmed V and J ends, which lost 6 bases and 5 bases, there was a span of 19 bases. The CDR3, as DNA: TGTGCCTGCGGGTGGTTGGGACTCAAGGAGACCCAGTACTTC. Translating it yields CACGWLGLKETQYF.

The CDR3 reads CASSFLNQPQHF. Here the CDR3 DNA reads TGTGCCAGCAGTTTTTTGAATCAGCCCCAGCATTTT. The V and J genes are TRBV28 and TRBJ1-5; D gene ambiguous. Germline V gene sequence: CDR1 MDHEN, CDR2 SYDVKM. This CDR3 has 12 residues. Trimming shortened V by 3 bases and J by 4 bases, and 4 bases separated the two germline ends.

The chain links TRBV18 to TRBJ1-5; D might be TRBD1 (5 bases). Trimming removed 3 bases at V and 0 bases at J, with 12 bases between. The CDR3 covers 16 residues. Germline CDR1 reads KGHSH; CDR2 reads LQKENI. The CDR3, as DNA: TGTGCCAGCTCACCCCAGGGCGATTATAGCAATCAGCCCCAGCATTTT. Amino acids: CASSPQGDYSNQPQHF.

The chain couples TRBV7-9 to TRBJ2-3; D unclear. Germline V gene sequence: CDR1 SEHNR, CDR2 FQNEAQ (reference sequence). The CDR3 length is 13 residues. Trimming stripped 2 bases from V and 0 bases from J, with 3 bases between. In DNA, the CDR3 is TGTGCCAGCAGCTTACAGAGCACAGATACGCAGTATTTT. This sequence encodes CASSLQSTDTQYF.

The chain combines TRBV19 with TRBJ2-1; weak D call: TRBD2 (5 bases). The CDR3 totals 15 residues. Trimming took off 5 bases at V and 2 bases at J, with 13 bases between the two ends. The germline CDR1 and CDR2 sequences are LNHDA and SQIVND (reference sequence). The DNA for the CDR3 is TGTGCCAGTAGTGAACTAGGGTCTCCCTACAATGAGCAGTTCTTC. It translates to CASSELGSPYNEQFF.

This chain uses TRBV29-1 with TRBJ2-3; 8 bases map to TRBD1. The CDR3 has 16 amino acids. V lost 4 bases to trimming and J lost 0 bases; unmatched junction nucleotides: 9. Germline CDR1 reads SQVTM; CDR2 reads ANQGSEA. This CDR3 is CSVVGLTGASTDTQYF. CDR3 coding DNA: TGCAGCGTTGTAGGGCTGACAGGGGCTAGCACAGATACGCAGTATTTT.

This chain connects TRBV7-6 to TRBJ2-6; D is uncertain. V lost 4 bases and J 1 base, leaving 5 bases between the germline ends. CDR3 length: 14 amino acids. The germline V gene encodes CDR1 SGHVS and CDR2 FNYEAQ. Here the CDR3 DNA reads TGTGCCAGCAGCTCGAAATCTGGGGCCAACGTCCTGACTTTC. Amino acids: CASSSKSGANVLTF.

The chain couples TRBV7-3 to TRBJ2-1; possible D gene TRBD2, 6 bases. CDR1 is SGHTA, CDR2 FQGTGA, per germline. This CDR3 comprises 13 residues. V lost 4 bases to trimming and J lost 4 bases, with 8 bases between them. CDR3 sequence: CASSSGVYNEQFF. CDR3 nucleotide sequence: TGTGCCAGCAGCTCGGGAGTTTACAATGAGCAGTTCTTC.

The gene calls are TRBV9 and TRBJ2-4, with 15 bases matching TRBD2. Germline assignment: CDR1 SGDLS and CDR2 YYNGEE. Trimming took 3 bases from V and 6 from J; bases not matched to a gene: 7. This CDR3 has 17 amino acids. The CDR3: CASSAGLAGGGGNIQYF. The CDR3 coding sequence is TGTGCCAGCAGCGCAGGACTAGCGGGAGGGGGAGGAAACATTCAGTACTTC.

The J gene is TRBJ2-1, the V gene TRBV7-8; D unclear. This CDR3 comprises 14 residues. The germline gives CDR1 SGHVS, CDR2 FQNEAQ. Trimming took off 1 base at V and 1 base at J, with 5 bases between the two ends. CDR3 sequence: CASSLGVSYNEQFF. The CDR3 nucleotides are TGTGCCAGCAGCTTAGGCGTTTCCTACAATGAGCAGTTCTTC.

This chain joins TRBV4-2 and TRBJ1-4; D is ambiguous. The V and J ends lost 1 base and 3 bases respectively, with 15 bases between them. CDR1 and CDR2 (germline): LGHNA, YNFKEQ. The CDR3 is 17 amino acids. The CDR3 coding sequence is TGTGCCAGCAGCCAAGTCGGCTCCGGGGTAGCTAATGAAAAACTGTTTTTT. It translates to CASSQVGSGVANEKLFF.

The gene calls are TRBV2 and TRBJ2-5; D not certain. Germline V gene data show CDR1 as SNHLY and CDR2 as FYNNEI. V was pared by 7 bases and J by 2 bases, with 14 bases between. This CDR3 spans 14 amino acids. DNA for the CDR3: TGTGCCAGCAATCTCCCCGCGTTTCAAGAGACCCAGTACTTC. Translation: CASNLPAFQETQYF. Filled out from reference TRBV2 and TRBJ2-5, the complete variable domain reads EPEVTQTPSHQVTQMGQEVILRCVPISNHLYFYWYRQILGQKVEFLVSFYNNEISEKSEIFDDQFSVERPDGSNFTLKIRSTKLEDSAMYFCASNLPAFQETQYFGPGTRLLVL.

This clone has a single count. This sequence joins TRBV5-6 and TRBJ2-2; D is ambiguous. The CDR3 runs 13 residues. With 0 bases removed from V and 7 bases from J, the gap between germline ends came to 7 bases. CDR1 and CDR2 (germline): SGHDT, YYEEEE. The CDR3 is CASSLGPVGELFF. The CDR3 DNA reads TGTGCCAGCAGCTTGGGACCGGTCGGGGAGCTGTTTTTT.

A remark on this clone: The sample contains more than one DNA sequence encoding this CDR3. The V and J genes are TRBV28 and TRBJ2-7; D remains unclear. The germline CDR1 and CDR2 sequences are MDHEN and SYDVKM. This CDR3 spans 12 amino acids. V was clipped by 2 bases and J by 6 bases, with 8 bases between them. Here the CDR3 DNA reads TGTGCCAGCAGTTTACGGGTCGGCGAGCAGTACTTC. It yields the protein CASSLRVGEQYF.

This chain uses TRBV5-1 with TRBJ1-4; D ambiguous. Germline assignment: CDR1 SGHRS and CDR2 YFSETQ. V lost 0 bases and J lost 8, with 11 bases in between. The CDR3 contains 14 residues. The CDR3 nucleotides are TGCGCCAGCAGCTTGGTTCCCCATTCCGAAAAACTGTTTTTT. It specifies CASSLVPHSEKLFF.

The chain has TRBV10-3 and TRBJ2-3, with D perhaps TRBD2 (5 bases). Germline assignment: CDR1 ENHRY and CDR2 SYGVKD. The CDR3 has 13 residues. V lost 3 bases and J lost 4, with 8 bases in between. The CDR3 reads CAISDEGPDTQYF. The CDR3 DNA sequence: TGTGCCATCAGTGACGAGGGCCCAGATACGCAGTATTTT.

The chain links TRBV5-1 to TRBJ2-7; no reliable D call. Looked up from germline, CDR1 is SGHRS and CDR2 is YFSETQ. This CDR3 has 14 residues. The V end was cut by 0 bases, the J end by 0 bases, with 7 bases between. CDR3 coding DNA: TGCGCCAGCAGCTTGGACGCGAGCTCCTACGAGCAGTACTTC. Translated, it gives CASSLDASSYEQYF.

V and J are TRBV20-1 and TRBJ2-7; D not certain. Germline V CDR1 and CDR2: DFQATT, SNEGSKA (reference sequence). The CDR3 is 11 amino acids. The V end lost 6 bases, the J end lost 4 bases, and 10 bases lay between the germline ends. CDR3 region: CSASTEYEQYF. DNA of the CDR3: TGCAGTGCAAGCACGGAATACGAGCAGTACTTC.

The chain joins TRBV18 to TRBJ2-7; 7 nucleotides align to TRBD2. The ends lost 2 bases at V and 3 bases at J; junction bases unmatched: 10. Germline lookup yields CDR1 KGHSH and CDR2 LQKENI. CDR3 size: 16 residues. CDR3 bases: TGTGCCAGCTCACCAAGGGCATCTAGCGGCCACTACGAGCAGTACTTC. Residues: CASSPRASSGHYEQYF.